These 29 T cell receptor beta chains were sequenced from one sample in a study of blood T cell repertoires in COVID-19. TCRdb keeps only in-frame clones here, not all; method: immunoSEQ multiplex PCR. The sample lists fewer than 400,000 clones; almost 90% were seen once. Sample: peripheral blood. The receptor source for this set is a woman between 25 and 40 years old with COVID-19, enrolled during active disease.

The chain is built from TRBV28 and TRBJ2-2; TRBD2 matches at 7 bases. V was pared by 4 bases and J by 2 bases, with 10 bases of the junction left unmatched. The CDR3 loop spans 17 amino acids. Looked up from germline, CDR1 is MDHEN and CDR2 is SYDVKM. The CDR3: CASSSGRSGTNTGELFF. CDR3 sequence (DNA): TGTGCCAGCAGTTCCGGCCGAAGCGGGACCAACACCGGGGAGCTGTTTTTT.

In nucleotides, the CDR3 is TGTGCCAGTAGTACCTTGACAGGCAGTCGCACTGAAGCTTTCTTT. Translating gives CASSTLTGSRTEAFF. V is TRBV19 and J is TRBJ1-1; the D gene is possibly TRBD1 (6 bases). V dropped 4 bases and J dropped 4 bases, with 16 bases sitting between them. Germline CDR1 and CDR2: LNHDA and SQIVND (reference sequence). The CDR3 sequence is 15 residues long.

The rearrangement joins TRBV30 to TRBJ1-1; 7 positions agree with TRBD1. Losses at the gene ends were 7 bases for V and 5 bases for J; bases not matched to a gene: 22. Germline V gene data show CDR1 as GTSNPN and CDR2 as SVGIG (reference sequence). The length of the CDR3 is 17 residues. The CDR3 spells CASTKTGFEARGTEAFF. In DNA, the CDR3 is TGTGCCTCTACAAAGACAGGGTTTGAGGCAAGGGGGACTGAAGCTTTCTTT.

The V and J genes are TRBV19 and TRBJ1-1; D is unresolved. This CDR3 region has 13 residues. CDR1 and CDR2 from the germline V gene are LNHDA and SQIVND (reference sequence). Trimming cost V 4 bases and J 1 base, with 7 bases left between them. CDR3 nucleotides: TGTGCCAGTAGTAACAGAAGGAACACTGAAGCTTTCTTT. Amino acids: CASSNRRNTEAFF.

The chain uses TRBV15 and TRBJ1-4; no clear D gene. Germline CDR1 and CDR2: LNHNV and YYDKDF (reference sequence). The CDR3 runs 12 residues. Trimming removed 3 bases at V and 8 bases at J, with 7 bases between. The CDR3 coding sequence is TGTGCCACCAGCAGGTCCTTCGAAAAACTGTTTTTT. Its protein is CATSRSFEKLFF.

The chain is built from TRBV19 and TRBJ2-1; 10 nucleotides align to TRBD1. Trimming cost V 3 bases and J 6 bases; bases outside gene matches: 17. Germline values: CDR1 LNHDA, CDR2 SQIVND (reference sequence). This CDR3 comprises 19 residues. CDR3 sequence (DNA): TGTGCCAGTAGTATGGGGGAGCTGGCCGACAGGGGGCGAATCAATGAGCAGTTCTTC. Amino acids: CASSMGELADRGRINEQFF.

V is TRBV27 and J is TRBJ1-1; the D gene is possibly TRBD1 (5 bases). Germline CDR1 reads MNHEY; CDR2 reads SMNVEV (reference sequence). V was cut by 7 bases and J by 3 bases, with 18 bases left in between. The CDR3 runs 15 residues. The chain's CDR3 is CASKYGAEDYTEAFF. The CDR3 DNA follows: TGTGCCAGCAAGTATGGGGCTGAGGATTACACTGAAGCTTTCTTT.

This chain connects TRBV5-1 to TRBJ2-5; TRBD1 matches at 9 bases. The CDR3 has 15 amino acids. Looked up from germline, CDR1 is SGHRS and CDR2 is YFSETQ. After removal of 5 bases from V and 2 bases from J, the junction contained 7 bases not matched to a gene. The CDR3 DNA reads as TGCGCCAGCAGATACACAGGGGGCATACAAGAGACCCAGTACTTC. Residues: CASRYTGGIQETQYF.

This clone is a singleton in its sample. J is TRBJ1-4 and V is TRBV27; TRBD1 matches 7 bases. CDR1 and CDR2 (germline): MNHEY, SMNVEV (reference sequence). The CDR3 is 13 amino acids. V lost 6 bases, J lost 7 bases, and 5 bases stayed unmatched. The CDR3 sequence is CASSEGQLEKLFF. CDR3 in DNA: TGTGCCAGCAGCGAGGGACAGCTTGAAAAACTGTTTTTT.

The CDR3 loop reads CAISESRLLRANVLTF. CDR3 coding DNA: TGTGCCATCAGTGAGTCGAGACTCCTACGTGCCAACGTCCTGACTTTC. This sequence joins TRBV10-3 and TRBJ2-6; no definite D call. Germline loops: CDR1 ENHRY, CDR2 SYGVKD. The CDR3 has 16 residues. Trimming pared 0 bases from V and 7 bases from J, leaving 13 bases between.

The CDR3 here is CAISVTGGEECYTF. The CDR3 DNA reads as TGTGCCATCAGTGTAACAGGGGGCGAAGAATGCTACACCTTC. The V call is TRBV10-3, the J call TRBJ1-2; TRBD1 aligns across 9 bases. V shed 4 bases and J 9 bases; nucleotides not matched to a gene: 9. The CDR3 length is 14 residues. CDR1 is ENHRY, CDR2 SYGVKD, per germline.

This chain uses TRBV12-3 or TRBV12-4 with TRBJ2-2; D remains ambiguous. The CDR3 runs 13 residues. The V end lost 5 bases, the J end lost 7 bases, and 11 bases lay between the germline ends. The CDR3 spells CASSPTFGGELFF. The CDR3 bases are TGTGCCAGCAGTCCCACCTTCGGCGGGGAGCTGTTTTTT.

The chain recombines TRBV4-1 with TRBJ2-7, with 7 bases that match TRBD1. The CDR3 contains 15 residues. The germline V gene has CDR1 MGHRA and CDR2 YSYEKL. V was clipped by 1 base and J by 2 bases; unmatched bases: 5. The CDR3 is CASSQVGDRAYEQYF. The CDR3 nucleotides read TGCGCCAGCAGCCAAGTTGGCGACAGGGCCTACGAGCAGTACTTC.

The chain couples TRBV15 to TRBJ1-3; TRBD1 might be the D (5 bases). The germline V gene encodes CDR1 LNHNV and CDR2 YYDKDF (reference sequence). The CDR3 sequence is 19 residues long. V shed 0 bases and J shed 0 bases, with 18 bases lying between them. The CDR3 nucleotides are TGTGCCACCAGCAGAGATTTTTGGGGCCAGGGACTCTCTGGAAACACCATATATTTT. Translated: CATSRDFWGQGLSGNTIYF.

The rearrangement uses TRBV10-3 and TRBJ1-1, with D possibly being TRBD1 (6 bases). This CDR3 spans 12 amino acids. Germline CDR1 is ENHRY and CDR2 is SYGVKD. Trimming stripped 5 bases from V and 6 bases from J, with 10 bases between. CDR3 protein: CAISTGKAEAFF. The DNA for the CDR3 is TGTGCCATCAGTACAGGGAAGGCTGAAGCTTTCTTT.

The CDR3 nucleotides are TGTGCCAGCAGCGCTACAGGGCACAATGAGCAGTTCTTC. It specifies CASSATGHNEQFF. The V gene is TRBV5-6, the J gene TRBJ2-1; D is perhaps TRBD1 (6 bases). This CDR3 spans 13 amino acids. V was shortened by 4 bases and J by 5 bases, with 10 bases between the two germline ends. CDR1 and CDR2 (germline): SGHDT, YYEEEE.

This clone was observed once. CDR3 sequence reads: CATRAGGGNQPQHF. The CDR3 DNA reads TGTGCCACGAGGGCAGGGGGCGGCAATCAGCCCCAGCATTTT. The chain uses TRBV10-3 and TRBJ1-5; 8 bases match TRBD1. Germline CDR1 ENHRY, CDR2 SYGVKD. The J segment lost 2 bases and the V segment lost 10 bases, leaving 7 bases of the junction unmatched. The CDR3 spans 14 residues.

This clone was found a few times. The chain joins TRBV19 to TRBJ1-1; TRBD1 agrees at 8 bases. The J segment lost 1 base and the V segment lost 3 bases, leaving 7 bases of the junction unmatched. Per the germline V gene, CDR1 is LNHDA and CDR2 is SQIVND (reference sequence). There are 16 residues in the CDR3. The CDR3 is CASSMWVGQGNTEAFF. Here the CDR3 DNA reads TGTGCCAGTAGTATGTGGGTCGGACAGGGGAACACTGAAGCTTTCTTT.

The chain employs TRBV13 and TRBJ2-1; 7 bases are shared with TRBD2. The CDR3 contains 15 residues. The V gene's germline CDR1 is PRHDT and CDR2 FYEKMQ (reference sequence). V lost 4 bases, J lost 7 bases, and 10 bases stayed unmatched. For the CDR3, the DNA is TGTGCCAGCAGCTCGAGGGGCGGGAGAGGGAATGAGCAGTTCTTC. Translation gives CASSSRGGRGNEQFF.

The chain links TRBV19 to TRBJ1-5; tentative D call: TRBD1 (5 bases). The CDR3 sequence is 14 residues long. The V gene's germline CDR1 is LNHDA and CDR2 SQIVND (reference sequence). The V end was cut by 4 bases, the J end by 0 bases, with 7 bases between. The chain's CDR3 is CASSSQGSNQPQHF. The CDR3 region has the DNA TGTGCCAGTAGTAGTCAGGGTAGCAATCAGCCCCAGCATTTT.

This clone has just one count. The DNA for the CDR3 is TGTGCCAGCAGCGAGGGGGTCAGGGGTAACACCGGGGAGCTGTTTTTT. Translated: CASSEGVRGNTGELFF. The rearrangement joins TRBV9 to TRBJ2-2; D may be TRBD1 (6 bases). V was trimmed by 3 bases and J by 2 bases, leaving 14 bases between them. CDR3 length: 16 amino acids. Germline CDR1 is SGDLS and CDR2 is YYNGEE.

The J gene is TRBJ1-2, the V gene TRBV5-6; TRBD1 is a possible D gene (6 bases). The CDR3 runs 14 residues. With 2 bases removed from V and 2 bases from J, the gap between germline ends came to 10 bases. From germline, CDR1 is SGHDT and CDR2 YYEEEE. CDR3 nucleotide sequence: TGTGCCAGCAGCTTAGGACAGCTCAACTATGGCTACACCTTC. As protein: CASSLGQLNYGYTF.

V and J are TRBV5-1 and TRBJ2-5; no definite D call. Between the trimmed V and J ends, which lost 5 bases and 0 bases, there was a span of 11 bases. In germline, CDR1 is SGHRS, CDR2 YFSETQ. The CDR3 covers 14 residues. The CDR3 here is CASRPQMYQETQYF. For the CDR3, the DNA is TGCGCCAGCAGACCTCAGATGTACCAAGAGACCCAGTACTTC.

The chain carries TRBV10-3 and TRBJ2-7; 9 bases are shared with TRBD1. CDR1 is ENHRY, CDR2 SYGVKD, per germline. V was clipped by 7 bases and J by 5 bases; unmatched bases: 9. The CDR3 covers 14 residues. The CDR3 is CAIKMGQGIDEQYF. As DNA, the CDR3 is TGTGCCATCAAGATGGGACAGGGTATCGACGAGCAGTACTTC.

V gene TRBV27 combines with J gene TRBJ1-1; D not resolved. V dropped 6 bases and J dropped 2 bases, with 10 bases sitting between them. CDR1 is MNHEY and CDR2 is SMNVEV in the germline V gene (reference sequence). The CDR3 runs 13 residues. The DNA for the CDR3 is TGTGCCAGCAGGTGGCGGGGTAACACTGAAGCTTTCTTT. Translating gives CASRWRGNTEAFF.

The chain is built from TRBV5-8 and TRBJ2-7; 7 bases are a match to TRBD2. Germline CDR1 is SGHTS and CDR2 is YDEGEE. The CDR3 is 18 residues long. With V trimmed by 3 bases and J by 1 base, 16 bases remained unmatched. In DNA, the CDR3 is TGTGCCAGCAGCTCCCGGGACTACACTCTTTTCTCTTCCTACGAGCAGTACTTC. Protein product: CASSSRDYTLFSSYEQYF.

The chain uses TRBV19 and TRBJ1-4; maybe TRBD1 (6 bases). Germline CDR1 is LNHDA and CDR2 is SQIVND (reference sequence). The CDR3 loop spans 16 amino acids. Trimming removed 6 bases at V and 0 bases at J, with 14 bases between. The CDR3 reads CASRNRAGATNEKLFF. The CDR3 nucleotides read TGTGCCAGTAGGAACAGGGCGGGGGCAACTAATGAAAAACTGTTTTTT.

This chain uses TRBV10-1 with TRBJ2-1; TRBD2 matches at 7 bases. The J segment lost 7 bases and the V segment lost 8 bases, leaving 14 bases of the junction unmatched. This CDR3 spans 15 amino acids. The V gene's germline CDR1 is WNHNN and CDR2 SYGVQD (reference sequence). CDR3 loop: CASGESGKQRNEQFF. Written as DNA, the CDR3 is TGCGCCAGCGGGGAGAGCGGGAAACAACGGAATGAGCAGTTCTTC.

V usage is TRBV28 and J usage is TRBJ2-7; possible D gene TRBD1, 6 bases. The germline CDR1 and CDR2 sequences are MDHEN and SYDVKM. CDR3 length equals 14 residues. Trimming shortened V by 6 bases and J by 7 bases, and 19 bases separated the two germline ends. The CDR3 region has the DNA TGTGCCAGCAGCGGACGGGCCCGAGGGGGTGAGCAGTACTTC. It encodes CASSGRARGGEQYF.